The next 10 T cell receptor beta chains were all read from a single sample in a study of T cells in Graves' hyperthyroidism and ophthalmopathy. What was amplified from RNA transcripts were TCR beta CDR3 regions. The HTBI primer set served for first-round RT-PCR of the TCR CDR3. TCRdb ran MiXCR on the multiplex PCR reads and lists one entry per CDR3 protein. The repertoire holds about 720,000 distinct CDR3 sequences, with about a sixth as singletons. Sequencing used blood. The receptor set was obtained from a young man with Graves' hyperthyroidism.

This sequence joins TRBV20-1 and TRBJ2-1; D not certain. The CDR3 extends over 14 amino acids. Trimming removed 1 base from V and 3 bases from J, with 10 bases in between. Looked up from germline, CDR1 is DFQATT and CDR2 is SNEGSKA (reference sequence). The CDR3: CSARGGSLYNEQFF. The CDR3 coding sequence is TGCAGTGCTAGAGGGGGTTCCCTCTACAATGAGCAGTTCTTC.

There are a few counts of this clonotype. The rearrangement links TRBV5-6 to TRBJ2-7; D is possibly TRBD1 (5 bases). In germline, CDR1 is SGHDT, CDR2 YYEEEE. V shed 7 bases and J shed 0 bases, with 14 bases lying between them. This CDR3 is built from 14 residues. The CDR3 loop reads CASEQWGRSYEQYF. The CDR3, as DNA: TGTGCCAGCGAACAATGGGGCCGCTCCTACGAGCAGTACTTC.

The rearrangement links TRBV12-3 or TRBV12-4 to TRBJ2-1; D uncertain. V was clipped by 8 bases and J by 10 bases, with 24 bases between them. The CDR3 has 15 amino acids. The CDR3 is CASAPRGWSGSEQFF. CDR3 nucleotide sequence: TGTGCCAGCGCTCCTCGTGGGTGGTCCGGTAGCGAGCAGTTCTTC.

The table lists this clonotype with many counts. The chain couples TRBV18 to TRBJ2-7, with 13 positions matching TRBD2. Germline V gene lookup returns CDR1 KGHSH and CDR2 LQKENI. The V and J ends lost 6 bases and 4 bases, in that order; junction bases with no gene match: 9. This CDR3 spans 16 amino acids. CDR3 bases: TGTGCCAGCTCCGATTGGCGGACTAGCGGGAGTTACGAGCAGTACTTC. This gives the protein CASSDWRTSGSYEQYF.

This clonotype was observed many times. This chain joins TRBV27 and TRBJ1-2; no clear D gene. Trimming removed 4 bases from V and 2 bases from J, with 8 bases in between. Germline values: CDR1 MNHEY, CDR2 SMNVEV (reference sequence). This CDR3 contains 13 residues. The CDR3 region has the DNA TGTGCCAGCAGTTCGGCCCTCAACTATGGCTACACCTTC. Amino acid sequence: CASSSALNYGYTF.

The CDR3 DNA follows: TGTGCCATCAGTGAGTCTGGCCCGCAGCCCCAGCATTTT. This translates into CAISESGPQPQHF. The gene calls are TRBV10-3 and TRBJ1-5; D remains ambiguous. CDR1 is ENHRY and CDR2 is SYGVKD in the germline V gene. The CDR3 runs to 13 residues. V lost 0 bases and J 7 bases, leaving 7 bases between the germline ends.

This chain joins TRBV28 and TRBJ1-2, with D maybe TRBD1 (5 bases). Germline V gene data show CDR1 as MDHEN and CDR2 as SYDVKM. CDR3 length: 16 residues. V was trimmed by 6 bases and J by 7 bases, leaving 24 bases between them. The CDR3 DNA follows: TGTGCCAGCAGACCAACCTCGATGATTTTCAGGGTTGGCTACACCTTC. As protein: CASRPTSMIFRVGYTF.

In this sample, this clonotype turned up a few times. The CDR3 bases are TGCAGTGCTAGGGTACCCTTCTCTGGGGCCAACGTCCTGACTTTC. It yields the protein CSARVPFSGANVLTF. The chain has TRBV20-1 and TRBJ2-6; unclear D gene. There are 15 residues in the CDR3. The germline gives CDR1 DFQATT, CDR2 SNEGSKA (reference sequence). The V and J ends lost 3 bases and 0 bases respectively, with 9 bases between them.

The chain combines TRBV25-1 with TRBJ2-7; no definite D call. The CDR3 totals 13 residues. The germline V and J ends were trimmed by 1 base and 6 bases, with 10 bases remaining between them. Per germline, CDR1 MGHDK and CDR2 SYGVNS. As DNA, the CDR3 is TGTGCCAGCAGTGAATGGGCCGCGGCCGAGCAGTACTTC. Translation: CASSEWAAAEQYF.

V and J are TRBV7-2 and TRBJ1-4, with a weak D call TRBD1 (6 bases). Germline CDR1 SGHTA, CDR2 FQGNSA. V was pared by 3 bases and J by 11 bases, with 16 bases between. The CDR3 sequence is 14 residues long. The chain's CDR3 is CASSFGGGREKLFF. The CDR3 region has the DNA TGTGCCAGCAGCTTCGGCGGGGGGCGGGAGAAACTGTTTTTT.